This T cell receptor (beta chain) derives from a study of blood T cell repertoires in COVID-19. The V and J ends lost 1 base and 3 bases respectively, with 13 bases between them. CDR3 length: 15 amino acids. Germline loops: CDR1 SGHDN, CDR2 FVKESK. Those who participated ranged in age from roughly 18 to 90 years and resided in some 24 US areas. Two negative PCRs, clearance, or symptom resolution were required of recovered Cohort 3 donors. Only one count was recorded for this clone. Libraries were prepared by immunoSEQ multiplex PCR; TCRdb keeps only in-frame clonotypes and omits some of them. The sample holds approximately 230,000 clones; 85% to 90% are singletons and the top ten take about 16%.

The chain couples TRBV14 to TRBJ2-7, with D possibly matching TRBD2 (6 bases). The receptor was derived from a young man who had recovered from COVID-19. Material: PBMCs or T cells enriched from blood (not recorded which). The CDR3 bases are TGTGCCAGCAGCCAAGGGACTATCGGGGGCTACGAGCAGTACTTC. This gives the protein CASSQGTIGGYEQYF.